The entry below describes one T cell receptor beta chain. V shed 6 bases and J shed 2 bases, with 13 bases lying between them. The CDR3 contains 14 residues. The germline V gene encodes CDR1 MDHEN and CDR2 SYDVKM. Per the original data handling: Reference gene primer amplification gave nucleated cell count estimates. Sequencing was performed with immunoSEQ multiplex PCR; in TCRdb, only in-frame clones are kept and a portion is missing. V and J calls and clone size follow that table, whereas D and trimming were derived from the DNA. The sample records roughly 280,000 clones, 85% to 90% being singletons. The data are from a study of blood T cell repertoires in COVID-19. The wider study: The origin of the acute and convalescent COVID-19 samples was the United States, Italy and Spain.

V and J are TRBV28 and TRBJ1-2, with a possible D match to TRBD1 (5 bases). The receptor comes from a woman aged 55-70 years with COVID-19, enrolled during active disease. The sequenced material came from peripheral blood. The CDR3 DNA sequence: TGTGCCAGCAGCCCGGACCGGACAAACTATGGCTACACCTTC. Translated: CASSPDRTNYGYTF.